This passage covers 29 T cell receptor beta chains from one sample sequenced in a study. Tregs were sorted as CD4+CD25+CD127-/low cells. TCRdb redid the calling of the 5' RACE reads with MiXCR, one entry per CDR3 protein. The table lists 35,000 to 45,000 distinct CDR3 sequences, roughly 20% of them singletons. Material for sequencing was Tregs sorted from a lymph node. These TCRs come from a female donor with breast cancer.

This sequence joins TRBV29-1 and TRBJ2-6, with D possibly TRBD2 on 6 matching bases. In germline, CDR1 is SQVTM, CDR2 ANQGSEA. The CDR3 length is 11 residues. Trimming took 6 bases from V and 8 from J, leaving 8 bases between them. The CDR3 protein is CSVWDSNVLTF. CDR3 sequence (DNA): TGCAGCGTATGGGACTCCAACGTCCTGACTTTC.

V is TRBV29-1 and J is TRBJ2-7; 9 nucleotides match TRBD1. This CDR3 comprises 12 residues. J gave up 5 bases and V 5 bases, and 4 bases lay outside the gene matches. Germline assignment: CDR1 SQVTM and CDR2 ANQGSEA. The CDR3 is CSVPGQGNEQYF. CDR3 bases: TGCAGCGTTCCGGGACAGGGTAACGAGCAGTACTTC.

This clonotype was detected many times. The chain couples TRBV20-1 to TRBJ2-7; 14 positions agree with TRBD2. V lost 6 bases and J lost 2; bases outside the gene matches: 12. The CDR3 is 17 amino acids. Germline lookup yields CDR1 DFQATT and CDR2 SNEGSKA (reference sequence). CDR3 amino acids: CSARSFQGLAGAYEQYF. The CDR3 DNA sequence: TGCAGTGCCCGCTCTTTTCAGGGACTAGCGGGAGCCTACGAGCAGTACTTC.

The sample holds one count of this clonotype. V is TRBV6-5 and J is TRBJ2-7; D assignment may be TRBD1 or TRBD2 (6 bases each). The CDR3 totals 14 residues. Trimming removed 6 bases from V and 3 bases from J, with 15 bases in between. Germline V CDR1 and CDR2: MNHEY, SVGAGI. CDR3 nucleotide sequence: TGTGCCAGCAGCCTCCAGGGGCGGGGCTACGAGCAGTACTTC. Translation gives CASSLQGRGYEQYF.

J is TRBJ1-4 and V is TRBV28; 8 bases align to TRBD1. J lost 3 bases, V lost 6 bases, and 9 bases had no gene match. CDR3 length equals 16 residues. CDR1 and CDR2 from the germline V gene are MDHEN and SYDVKM. The CDR3 protein is CASRQQTGVANEKLFF. In DNA, the CDR3 is TGTGCCAGCAGACAACAGACAGGGGTGGCTAATGAAAAACTGTTTTTT.

V and J are TRBV13 and TRBJ1-2; the D is unclear. Per the germline V gene, CDR1 is PRHDT and CDR2 is FYEKMQ (reference sequence). Between the trimmed V and J ends, which lost 5 bases and 8 bases, there was a span of 15 bases. The CDR3 has 13 amino acids. CDR3 in amino acids: CASSPPGTTGYTF. The CDR3 bases are TGTGCCAGCAGCCCCCCAGGAACGACCGGCTACACCTTC.

This clonotype was counted ten times or more. The chain has TRBV6-1 and TRBJ1-4; D gene uncertain. The CDR3 contains 18 residues. Germline CDR1 reads MNHNS; CDR2 reads SASEGT. V dropped 1 base and J dropped 2 bases, with 17 bases sitting between them. The CDR3, as DNA: TGTGCCAGCAGTGAAGAGATGTACCCCCTAAGGACTAATGAAAAACTGTTTTTT. Translating it yields CASSEEMYPLRTNEKLFF.

This clonotype was seen many times. CDR3 region: CASSHQGASTGELFF. As DNA, the CDR3 is TGCGCCAGCAGCCACCAGGGTGCGAGCACCGGGGAGCTGTTTTTT. The chain employs TRBV4-1 and TRBJ2-2; maybe TRBD1 (5 bases). V was cut by 3 bases and J by 4 bases, with 12 bases left in between. Germline-derived CDR1 and CDR2 are MGHRA and YSYEKL. This CDR3 spans 15 amino acids.

The sample holds a few counts of this clonotype. V and J are TRBV2 and TRBJ1-1; weak D call: TRBD1 (5 bases). The germline V gene has CDR1 SNHLY and CDR2 FYNNEI. V gave up 8 bases and J gave up 1 base, with 14 bases separating them. The CDR3 spans 14 residues. This chain's CDR3 is CASPPPDKNTEAFF. CDR3 nucleotides: TGTGCCAGCCCTCCACCGGACAAGAACACTGAAGCTTTCTTT.

The rearrangement links TRBV28 to TRBJ2-3; D remains unclear. The CDR3 is 14 amino acids. Trimming shortened V by 4 bases and J by 0 bases, and 8 bases separated the two germline ends. Per the germline V gene, CDR1 is MDHEN and CDR2 is SYDVKM. CDR3 sequence: CASSWPSSTDTQYF. CDR3 bases: TGTGCCAGCAGTTGGCCATCGAGCACAGATACGCAGTATTTT.

Many counts were recorded for this clonotype. The chain recombines TRBV4-2 with TRBJ2-7; 12 positions match TRBD2. Trimming took 0 bases from V and 4 from J; bases not matched to a gene: 7. CDR1 LGHNA and CDR2 YNFKEQ come from the germline V gene. CDR3 length: 17 amino acids. This CDR3 reads CASSQETSGSYRYEQYF. The CDR3 region has the DNA TGTGCCAGCAGCCAAGAGACTAGCGGGAGTTATAGGTACGAGCAGTACTTC.

This clonotype was seen ten or more times. V is TRBV7-9 and J is TRBJ2-2, with D tentatively TRBD1 or TRBD2 (5 bases each). The CDR3 runs 14 residues. V was cut by 5 bases and J by 4 bases, with 11 bases left in between. Germline CDR1 and CDR2: SEHNR and FQNEAQ (reference sequence). The CDR3 region has the DNA TGTGCCAGCAGCGCCACTAGGGGCACCGGGGAGCTGTTTTTT. Translation: CASSATRGTGELFF. The full variable domain, in which reference TRBV7-9 and TRBJ2-2 provide the parts outside the CDR3, is DTGVSQNPRHKITKRGQNVTFRCDPISEHNRLYWYRQTLGQGPEFLTYFQNEAQLEKSRLLSDRFSAERPKGSFSTLEIQRTEQGDSAMYLCASSATRGTGELFFGEGSRLTVL.

This clonotype was seen a handful of times. The chain combines TRBV7-9 with TRBJ2-5, with D hard to call. The CDR3 has 14 residues. Germline assignment: CDR1 SEHNR and CDR2 FQNEAQ (reference sequence). Trimming stripped 2 bases from V and 1 base from J, with 8 bases between. CDR3 coding DNA: TGTGCCAGCAGCTTAAGTGTCCGCCAAGAGACCCAGTACTTC. It yields the protein CASSLSVRQETQYF.

The rearrangement uses TRBV12-3 or TRBV12-4 and TRBJ2-5; D is unclear. Trimming left V 3 bases short and J 4 bases short, with 12 bases between. There are 14 residues in the CDR3. In DNA, the CDR3 is TGTGCCAGCAGTTTGGGGTCTACTCGAGAGACCCAGTACTTC. It is translated as CASSLGSTRETQYF.

Concerning this clonotype: Its ends do not fully match the called genes, so a read error is possible. This chain connects TRBV15 to TRBJ1-5; D unclear. This CDR3 region has 16 residues. Germline V lookup: CDR1 LNHNV, CDR2 YYDKDF (reference sequence). The CDR3 sequence is CATGRLSPGSNQPQHF. The CDR3 DNA follows: TGTGCCACCGGCAGACTATCCCCGGGGAGCAATCAGCCCCAGCATTTT. Variable domain in full (rest from reference TRBV15 and TRBJ1-5): DAMVIQNPRYQVTQFGKPVTLSCSQTLNHNVMYWYQQKSSQAPKLLFHYYDKDFNNEADTPDNFQSRRPNTSFCFLDIRSPGLGDTAMYLCATGRLSPGSNQPQHFGDGTRLSIL.

The V gene is TRBV29-1, the J gene TRBJ1-2; D is ambiguous. The CDR3 has 11 amino acids. The V end lost 6 bases, the J end lost 2 bases, and 7 bases lay between the germline ends. The germline gives CDR1 SQVTM, CDR2 ANQGSEA. Here the CDR3 DNA reads TGCAGCGTATCGAAAAACTATGGCTACACCTTC. As protein: CSVSKNYGYTF.

Of note for this clonotype: A read error may produce the germline difference seen at one junction end. The chain combines TRBV5-1 with TRBJ2-4; the match to TRBD2 covers 8 bases. The CDR3 runs to 14 residues. Germline-derived CDR1 and CDR2 are SGHRS and YFSETQ. The CDR3 DNA sequence: TGCACCAGCAGGGAAGCGGGAGCGGGTAACATTCAGTACTTC. Translation: CTSREAGAGNIQYF.

The CDR3: CASSPMGYSNQPQHF. CDR3 sequence (DNA): TGTGCCAGCAGTCCCATGGGTTACAGTAATCAGCCCCAGCATTTT. The gene calls are TRBV6-2 or TRBV6-3 and TRBJ1-5; no clear D gene. CDR1 and CDR2 from the germline V gene are MNHEY and SVGEGT. Trimming cost V 5 bases and J 4 bases, with 15 bases left between them. This CDR3 comprises 15 residues.

Relative to its sample, this clonotype is medium-sized. J is TRBJ1-5 and V is TRBV10-3; D is perhaps TRBD1 (6 bases). Germline CDR1 and CDR2: ENHRY and SYGVKD. Trimming cost V 4 bases and J 7 bases, with 14 bases left between them. The CDR3 covers 14 residues. As DNA, the CDR3 is TGTGCCATCAGTGGCACAGGGAGAGGACAGCCCCAGCATTTT. Encoded protein: CAISGTGRGQPQHF.

Details on this clonotype: A read error may explain this, as a much larger clone is one base away. This is likely a read error, given that the CDR3 carries no conserved phenylalanine or tryptophan at its end. The V call is TRBV10-3, the J call TRBJ2-3; 11 bases are shared with TRBD2. V gave up 4 bases and J gave up 0 bases; unmatched junction bases: 3. This CDR3 spans 16 amino acids. Germline V gene lookup returns CDR1 ENHRY and CDR2 SYGVKD. This chain's CDR3 is CAISAGTSGSTDTQYY. CDR3 coding DNA: TGTGCCATCAGTGCGGGGACTAGCGGTAGCACAGATACGCAGTATTAT.

This clonotype occurred a few times. The gene calls are TRBV27 and TRBJ1-5; D is ambiguous. From germline, CDR1 is MNHEY and CDR2 SMNVEV (reference sequence). The CDR3 loop spans 13 amino acids. Deletions cut 5 bases from V and 3 bases from J, with 8 bases between. The CDR3 loop is CASSRPTNQPQHF. The CDR3 DNA reads as TGTGCCAGCAGTCGCCCGACCAATCAGCCCCAGCATTTT.

In this sample, this clonotype turned up many times. The chain combines TRBV5-5 with TRBJ2-2; TRBD2 is a possible D gene (6 bases). The CDR3 length is 14 residues. CDR1 is SGHKS, CDR2 YYEKEE, per germline (reference sequence). With 7 bases removed from V and 5 bases from J, the gap between germline ends came to 15 bases. The CDR3 nucleotides are TGTGCCAGCGGGGGACTCTTACATACCGGGGAGCTGTTTTTT. As protein: CASGGLLHTGELFF.

The V gene is TRBV4-2, the J gene TRBJ2-1; D may match TRBD1 or TRBD2 (5 bases each). V dropped 0 bases and J dropped 1 base, with 10 bases sitting between them. The CDR3 loop spans 16 amino acids. Germline CDR1 and CDR2: LGHNA and YNFKEQ. The CDR3 DNA follows: TGTGCCAGCAGCCAAGACAACGGGGCTTCCTACAATGAGCAGTTCTTC. Translating it yields CASSQDNGASYNEQFF.

The table lists this clonotype with many counts. The CDR3 loop reads CASSQLPGHGEKLFF. The CDR3 DNA reads TGCGCCAGCAGCCAACTCCCGGGACACGGTGAAAAACTGTTTTTT. The chain uses TRBV4-1 and TRBJ1-4; tentatively, D is TRBD1 (6 bases). The germline gives CDR1 MGHRA, CDR2 YSYEKL. The CDR3 has 15 amino acids. Trimming took off 2 bases at V and 7 bases at J, with 14 bases between the two ends.

A few counts support this clonotype. The V and J genes are TRBV6-2 or TRBV6-3 and TRBJ2-7; D might be TRBD1 (5 bases). Trimming removed 6 bases from V and 9 bases from J, with 12 bases in between. CDR1 MNHEY and CDR2 SVGEGT come from the germline V gene. CDR3 length: 11 amino acids. This chain's CDR3 is CASSQGNRQYF. The CDR3 DNA reads TGTGCCAGCAGCCAGGGAAATCGGCAGTACTTC.

This clonotype has a single count. Germline and junction disagree at one end, which may indicate a read error. Here the CDR3 reads CASSLAPSGVFAGELSF. The DNA of the CDR3 is TGTGCCAGCAGCTTAGCGCCGTCAGGGGTTTTCGCCGGGGAGCTGTCTTTT. The chain combines TRBV7-6 with TRBJ2-2; D possibly corresponds to TRBD1 (6 bases). Germline V gives CDR1 SGHVS, CDR2 FNYEAQ. This CDR3 spans 17 amino acids.

The chain has TRBV20-1 and TRBJ2-1, with 10 bases that match TRBD2. The germline gives CDR1 DFQATT, CDR2 SNEGSKA (reference sequence). Trimming took 2 bases from V and 2 from J; bases not matched to a gene: 18. The CDR3 has 20 residues. In DNA, the CDR3 is TGCAGTGCTAGAACGGTCCCGGCTAGCGGGAGTAGGAGGGCCTACAATGAGCAGTTCTTC. Translated, it gives CSARTVPASGSRRAYNEQFF.

As concerns this clonotype: One base away lies a much larger clone, so this may be a sequencing read error. The rearrangement joins TRBV12-3 or TRBV12-4 to TRBJ1-1, with D unclear. V was cut by 5 bases and J by 3 bases, with 19 bases left in between. The CDR3 is 16 amino acids. The CDR3 protein is CASSLDAWGGDTEAFF. The CDR3 DNA is TGTGCCAGCAGTCTGGACGCGTGGGGTGGTGACACTGAAGCTTTCTTT.

Here the CDR3 reads CASSQVGERGEQYF. The DNA of the CDR3 is TGTGCCAGCAGCCAAGTTGGTGAACGCGGCGAGCAGTACTTC. V gene TRBV3-1 combines with J gene TRBJ2-7; D uncertain. The CDR3 loop spans 14 amino acids. Trimming pared 1 base from V and 6 bases from J, leaving 13 bases between. Germline V gene sequence: CDR1 LGHDT, CDR2 YNNKEL (reference sequence).